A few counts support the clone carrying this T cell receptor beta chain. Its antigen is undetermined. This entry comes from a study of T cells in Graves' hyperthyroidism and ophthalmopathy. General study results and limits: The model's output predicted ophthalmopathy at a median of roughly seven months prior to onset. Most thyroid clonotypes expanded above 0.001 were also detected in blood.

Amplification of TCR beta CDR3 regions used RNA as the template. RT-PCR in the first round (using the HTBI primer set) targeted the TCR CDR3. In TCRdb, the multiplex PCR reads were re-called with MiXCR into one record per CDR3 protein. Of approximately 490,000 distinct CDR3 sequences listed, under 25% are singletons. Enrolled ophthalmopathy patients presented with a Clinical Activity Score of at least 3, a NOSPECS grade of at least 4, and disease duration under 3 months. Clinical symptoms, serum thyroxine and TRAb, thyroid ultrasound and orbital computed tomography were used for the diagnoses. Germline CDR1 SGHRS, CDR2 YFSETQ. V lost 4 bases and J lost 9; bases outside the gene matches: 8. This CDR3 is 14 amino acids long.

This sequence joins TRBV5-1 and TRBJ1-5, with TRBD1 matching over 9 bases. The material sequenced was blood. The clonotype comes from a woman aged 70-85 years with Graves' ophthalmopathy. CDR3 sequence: CASSPDRGLGPQHF. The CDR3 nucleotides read TGCGCCAGCAGCCCGGACAGGGGCCTGGGGCCCCAGCATTTT.